The T cell receptor (beta chain) under discussion was sequenced for a study of cytomegalovirus exposure and HLA in healthy donors. Germline CDR1 and CDR2: SNHLY and FYNNEI. The CDR3 has 16 amino acids. Trimming took 2 bases from V and 3 from J; bases not matched to a gene: 8. Primers for the PCR totalled 60 Vbeta and 13 Jbeta. Libraries were prepared by immunoSEQ multiplex PCR; TCRdb keeps only in-frame clonotypes and omits some of them. Of roughly 97,000 clones listed, over 75% were seen once; the top ten hold around 5%. The chain uses TRBV2 and TRBJ2-7; 9 bases line up with TRBD1. This clonotype was obtained from a young woman in good health and CMV-seropositive. The source material was PBMCs. The CDR3 here is CASSEWRRDRVYEQYF. The CDR3 DNA reads TGTGCCAGCAGTGAATGGCGCCGGGACAGGGTCTACGAGCAGTACTTC.